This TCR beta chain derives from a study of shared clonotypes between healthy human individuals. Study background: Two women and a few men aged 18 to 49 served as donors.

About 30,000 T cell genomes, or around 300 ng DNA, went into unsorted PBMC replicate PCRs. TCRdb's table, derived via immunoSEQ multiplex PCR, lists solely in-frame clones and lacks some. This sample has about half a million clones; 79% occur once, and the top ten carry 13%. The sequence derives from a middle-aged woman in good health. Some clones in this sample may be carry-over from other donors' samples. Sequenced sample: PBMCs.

Written as DNA, the CDR3 is TGTGCCAGTACCCCCTTGGGGGGTAGTAGCTCCTACAATGAGCAGTTCTTC. Amino acids: CASTPLGGSSSYNEQFF. V gene TRBV19 combines with J gene TRBJ2-1; maybe TRBD2 (6 bases). Germline CDR1 reads LNHDA; CDR2 reads SQIVND (reference sequence). This CDR3 is built from 17 residues. V was cut by 7 bases and J by 0 bases, with 19 bases left in between.